A selection of T cell receptor beta chains follows, all from one sample in a study of T cells after yellow fever vaccination. Each CDR3 protein gets one entry after TCRdb re-called the 5' RACE reads with MiXCR. This sample yields about 400,000 distinct CDR3 sequences, of which over 5% are seen a single time; about 15% belongs to the top ten. Material: PBMCs, obtained 5 days after the yellow fever booster vaccination. Source of these receptors: a man younger than 40 who received the YFV17D yellow fever vaccine. CDR3s include the opening cysteine and the closing phenylalanine or tryptophan. A D gene is named only where the DNA matches it firmly. Size tells how often a clone was seen (once, few, many) or the class of an expanded clone, and some rows leave it out.

d_gene | j_gene | v_gene | abundance | CDR3aa | CDR3nt
. | TRBJ2-2 | TRBV5-1 | many | CASSLSASDTGELFF | TGCGCCAGCAGCTTGTCAGCAAGCGACACCGGGGAGCTGTTTTTT
. | TRBJ2-3 | TRBV12-3/TRBV12-4 | many | CASTLGAHGADTQYF | TGTGCCAGCACCCTGGGGGCCCACGGAGCAGATACGCAGTATTTT
TRBD2 | TRBJ2-3 | TRBV6-4 | many | CASIRRGTSGASSTDTQYF | TGTGCCAGCATCCGCCGGGGGACTAGCGGAGCCAGTTCCACAGATACGCAGTATTTT
. | TRBJ1-6 | TRBV28 | few | CAGKTGNSPLHF | TGTGCCGGGAAAACGGGTAATTCACCCCTCCACTTT
. | TRBJ1-1 | TRBV20-1 | few | CSARGRTRDTEAFF | TGCAGTGCTAGAGGAAGGACGAGGGACACTGAAGCTTTCTTT
TRBD2 | TRBJ2-4 | TRBV5-1 | . | CASSSTGRGLNIQYF | TGCGCCAGCAGCTCCACGGGGAGGGGATTAAACATTCAGTACTTC
. | TRBJ1-5 | TRBV10-3 | few | CAISDFNQPQHF | TGTGCCATCAGTGATTTCAATCAGCCCCAGCATTTT
. | TRBJ2-7 | TRBV27 | . | CASTLQFGYEQYF | TGTGCCAGCACCCTTCAGTTCGGTTACGAGCAGTACTTC
. | TRBJ2-6 | TRBV7-8 | few | CASQLSGANVLTF | TGTGCCAGCCAACTCTCTGGGGCCAACGTCCTGACTTTC
. | TRBJ2-6 | TRBV7-2 | few | CASSSGRSSGANVLTF | TGTGCCAGCAGCTCAGGACGGAGCTCTGGGGCCAACGTCCTGACTTTC
TRBD2 | TRBJ2-4 | TRBV20-1 | few | CSARASGLAGGNIQYF | TGCAGTGCTAGAGCCTCGGGACTAGCGGGAGGGAACATTCAGTACTTC
. | TRBJ2-1 | TRBV20-1 | few | CSARGMGGQFF | TGCAGTGCTAGGGGGATGGGGGGGCAGTTCTTC
TRBD2 | TRBJ2-7 | TRBV28 | few | CASSDSGTSGSGDEQYF | TGTGCCAGCAGCGACTCAGGGACTAGCGGGAGCGGCGACGAGCAGTACTTC
TRBD1 | TRBJ2-7 | TRBV29-1 | many | CSVGQGQTYEQYF | TGCAGCGTGGGACAGGGGCAGACCTACGAGCAGTACTTC
TRBD2 | TRBJ2-1 | TRBV14 | few | CASSQTTSGPSYNEQFF | TGTGCCAGCAGCCAGACGACTAGCGGTCCGTCCTACAATGAGCAGTTCTTC
TRBD2 | TRBJ2-1 | TRBV5-1 | few | CASSYGLAANEQFF | TGCGCCAGCAGCTATGGACTAGCTGCCAATGAGCAGTTCTTC
TRBD2 | TRBJ2-6 | TRBV15 | few | CATSRGLAGSGANVLTF | TGTGCCACCAGCCGAGGACTAGCGGGCTCTGGGGCCAACGTCCTGACTTTC
. | TRBJ1-6 | TRBV12-3/TRBV12-4 | many | CASSPYGGSPLHF | TGTGCCAGCAGTCCCTATGGGGGTTCACCCCTCCACTTT
. | TRBJ2-7 | TRBV12-3/TRBV12-4 | many | CASSQFRGNYEQYF | TGTGCCAGCAGTCAGTTCAGGGGCAACTACGAGCAGTACTTC
. | TRBJ2-5 | TRBV7-9 | . | CASRQDRRETQYF | TGTGCCAGCAGACAGGACCGTCGGGAGACCCAGTACTTC
TRBD2 | TRBJ2-3 | TRBV3-1 | . | CASSQPPGTSGRTDTQYF | TGTGCCAGCAGCCAACCCCCCGGGACTAGCGGGAGAACAGATACGCAGTATTTT
TRBD1 | TRBJ2-1 | TRBV27 | many | CASSYGTGVNEQFF | TGTGCCAGCAGTTATGGGACAGGGGTCAATGAGCAGTTCTTC
. | TRBJ2-7 | TRBV7-2 | . | CTSSLAGAYEQYF | TGTACCAGCAGCTTAGCGGGCGCCTACGAGCAGTACTTC
TRBD2 | TRBJ2-1 | TRBV12-3/TRBV12-4 | few | CAFSFRSSSGSLHNEQFF | TGTGCCTTCAGTTTTCGGTCTTCTAGCGGGAGTCTCCACAATGAGCAGTTCTTC
. | TRBJ2-7 | TRBV20-1 | few | CSASRGTSREQYF | TGCAGTGCTAGCAGGGGTACTTCGCGTGAGCAGTACTTC
TRBD2 | TRBJ2-7 | TRBV10-3 | many | CAISESSPAGVYEQYF | TGTGCCATCAGTGAGTCGAGCCCGGCGGGAGTATACGAGCAGTACTTC
. | TRBJ2-5 | TRBV18 | few | CASSPPGSQETQYF | TGTGCCAGCTCACCCCCGGGATCTCAAGAGACCCAGTACTTC
. | TRBJ2-5 | TRBV5-1 | few | CASSLAAGLGETQYF | TGCGCCAGCAGCTTGGCCGCAGGGCTGGGGGAGACCCAGTACTTC
TRBD1 | TRBJ2-1 | TRBV3-1 | many | CASSPRDRGSEQFF | TGTGCCAGCAGCCCCAGGGACAGGGGATCTGAGCAGTTCTTC
TRBD2 | TRBJ2-7 | TRBV6-5 | many | CASSSLQRDPGVEQYF | TGTGCCAGCAGTTCCCTCCAGCGGGACCCGGGCGTGGAGCAGTACTTC
. | TRBJ2-3 | TRBV12-3/TRBV12-4 | . | CASSGRWRTLFSTDTQYF | TGTGCCAGCAGTGGGCGGTGGCGGACCCTTTTTTCCACAGATACGCAGTATTTT
TRBD1 | TRBJ2-1 | TRBV6-5 | . | CASSYSNRGYEQFF | TGTGCCAGCAGTTATAGCAACAGGGGCTATGAGCAGTTCTTC
. | TRBJ2-5 | TRBV20-1 | . | CSARDHRNQETQYF | TGCAGTGCTAGAGATCACAGAAACCAAGAGACCCAGTACTTC
. | TRBJ2-7 | TRBV15 | few | CATSREAPRGPVSYEQYF | TGTGCCACCAGCAGAGAGGCCCCCCGAGGGCCCGTGTCCTACGAGCAGTACTTC
. | TRBJ2-3 | TRBV20-1 | few | CSVVSTGSTDTQYF | TGCAGTGTTGTCTCTACGGGCAGCACAGATACGCAGTATTTT
TRBD2 | TRBJ2-1 | TRBV27 | few | CASSLSMRGGLAGRNEQFF | TGTGCCAGCAGTTTATCGATGCGAGGAGGGCTAGCGGGACGCAATGAGCAGTTCTTC
. | TRBJ2-2 | TRBV12-3/TRBV12-4 | . | CASTIGTPANTGELFF | TGTGCCAGCACCATTGGGACACCCGCGAACACCGGGGAGCTGTTTTTT
. | TRBJ1-1 | TRBV7-2 | . | CASSLGGAGSKNTEAFF | TGTGCCAGCAGCTTAGGGGGGGCAGGGTCTAAGAACACTGAAGCTTTCTTT
. | TRBJ2-1 | TRBV4-2 | . | CASSQDAASRGPYNEQFF | TGTGCCAGCAGCCAAGATGCGGCCTCGAGGGGCCCCTACAATGAGCAGTTCTTC
. | TRBJ2-1 | TRBV5-1 | few | CASSLAGAGHEQFF | TGCGCCAGCAGCTTGGCCGGGGCAGGCCATGAGCAGTTCTTC
TRBD1 | TRBJ2-7 | TRBV9 | many | CASSVAQGDGHEQYF | TGTGCCAGCAGCGTAGCCCAGGGGGATGGCCACGAGCAGTACTTC
. | TRBJ1-1 | TRBV5-4 | . | CASSYLGQMNTEAFF | TGTGCCAGCAGCTACCTCGGACAGATGAACACTGAAGCTTTCTTT
. | TRBJ2-3 | TRBV29-1 | many | CSVGLAGSTDTQYF | TGCAGCGTTGGGTTGGCAGGGAGCACAGATACGCAGTATTTT
. | TRBJ1-6 | TRBV20-1 | . | CSAPRQGVSPLHF | TGCAGTGCTCCGCGGCAGGGAGTCTCACCCCTCCACTTT
TRBD2 | TRBJ2-5 | TRBV7-2 | few | CASSERDFTFGTQYF | TGTGCCAGCAGCGAGCGGGACTTCACCTTCGGGACCCAGTACTTC
. | TRBJ1-4 | TRBV6-5 | many | CASSYRGLNEKLFF | TGTGCCAGCAGTTACAGGGGACTGAATGAAAAACTGTTTTTT
. | TRBJ2-2 | TRBV12-3/TRBV12-4 | many | CATRASYTGELFF | TGTGCCACCCGGGCGAGTTACACCGGGGAGCTGTTTTTT
. | TRBJ1-5 | TRBV19 | few | CASSIATGGQPQHF | TGTGCCAGTAGTATAGCTACGGGAGGCCAGCCCCAGCATTTT
. | TRBJ2-7 | TRBV5-5 | few | CASSLVWLSSYEQYF | TGTGCCAGCAGCTTGGTGTGGCTGAGCTCCTACGAGCAGTACTTC
. | TRBJ2-7 | TRBV9 | many | CASSAPQGNEQYF | TGTGCCAGCAGCGCCCCACAGGGAAACGAGCAGTACTTC
. | TRBJ2-1 | TRBV10-2 | . | CASSPPPTSPFYNEQFF | TGCGCCAGCAGCCCACCCCCGACTAGTCCCTTCTACAATGAGCAGTTCTTC